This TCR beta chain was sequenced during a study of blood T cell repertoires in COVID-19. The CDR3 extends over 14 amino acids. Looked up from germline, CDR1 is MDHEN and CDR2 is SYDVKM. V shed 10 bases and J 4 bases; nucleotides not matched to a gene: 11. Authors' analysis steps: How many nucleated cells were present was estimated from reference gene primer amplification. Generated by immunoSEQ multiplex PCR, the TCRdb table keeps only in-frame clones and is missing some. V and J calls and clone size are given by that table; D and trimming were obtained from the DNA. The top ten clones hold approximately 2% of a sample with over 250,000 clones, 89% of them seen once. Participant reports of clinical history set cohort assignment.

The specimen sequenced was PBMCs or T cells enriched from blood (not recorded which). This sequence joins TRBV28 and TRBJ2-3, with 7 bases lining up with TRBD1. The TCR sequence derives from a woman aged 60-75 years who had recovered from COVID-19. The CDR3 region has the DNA TGTGCCACCACTTCCGGGACAGAATCAGATACGCAGTATTTT. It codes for CATTSGTESDTQYF.